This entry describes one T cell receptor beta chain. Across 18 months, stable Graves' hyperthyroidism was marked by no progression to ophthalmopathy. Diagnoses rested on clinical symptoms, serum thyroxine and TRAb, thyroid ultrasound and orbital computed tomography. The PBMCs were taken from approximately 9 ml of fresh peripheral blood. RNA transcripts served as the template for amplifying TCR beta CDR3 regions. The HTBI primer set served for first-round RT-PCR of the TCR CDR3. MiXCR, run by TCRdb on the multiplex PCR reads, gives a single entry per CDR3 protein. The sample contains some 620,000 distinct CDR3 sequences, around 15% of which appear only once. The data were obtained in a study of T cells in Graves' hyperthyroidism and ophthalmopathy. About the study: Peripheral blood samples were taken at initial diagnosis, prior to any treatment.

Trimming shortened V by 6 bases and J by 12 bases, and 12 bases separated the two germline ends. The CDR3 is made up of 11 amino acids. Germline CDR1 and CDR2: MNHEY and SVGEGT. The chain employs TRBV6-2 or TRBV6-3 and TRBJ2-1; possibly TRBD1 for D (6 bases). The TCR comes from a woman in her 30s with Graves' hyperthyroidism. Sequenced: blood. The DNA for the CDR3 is TGTGCCAGCAGCCGGGACACGAGGCAGTTCTTC. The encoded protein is CASSRDTRQFF.